This TCR beta chain came from a study of cytomegalovirus exposure and HLA in healthy donors. General observations from the study: In a later analysis, first-cohort TCR clusters were found to tend to co-occur in the 95 to 150 validation repertoires.

The CDR3 is 15 amino acids. V was clipped by 4 bases and J by 3 bases, with 15 bases between them. Per germline, CDR1 MNHNS and CDR2 SASEGT. The protocol was immunoSEQ multiplex PCR, while the TCRdb copy is restricted to in-frame clones and leaves out a portion. The repertoire includes 120,000 or so clones, around 88% of them detected once, and around 2% sits in the top ten. In regard to this clone: No antigen is known for it.

Sequenced: PBMCs. This TCR came from a young man in good health and CMV-seronegative. This chain connects TRBV6-1 to TRBJ1-2, with a possible D match to TRBD1 (6 bases). The CDR3 sequence is CASSGPTRGDYGYTF. The CDR3 nucleotides read TGTGCCAGCAGTGGACCCACCAGGGGTGACTATGGCTACACCTTC.